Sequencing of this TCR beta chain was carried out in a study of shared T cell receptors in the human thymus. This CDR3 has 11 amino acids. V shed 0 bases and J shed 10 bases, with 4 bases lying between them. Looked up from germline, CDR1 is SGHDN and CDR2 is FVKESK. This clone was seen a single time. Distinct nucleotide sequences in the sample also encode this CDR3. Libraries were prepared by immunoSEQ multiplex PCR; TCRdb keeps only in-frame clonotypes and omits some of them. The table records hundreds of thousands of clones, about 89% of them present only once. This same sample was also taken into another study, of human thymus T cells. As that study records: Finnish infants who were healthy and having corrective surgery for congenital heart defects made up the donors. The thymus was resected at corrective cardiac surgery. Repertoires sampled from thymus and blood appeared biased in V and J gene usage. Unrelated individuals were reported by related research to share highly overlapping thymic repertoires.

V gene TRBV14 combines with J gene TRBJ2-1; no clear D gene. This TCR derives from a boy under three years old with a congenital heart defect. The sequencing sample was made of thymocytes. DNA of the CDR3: TGTGCCAGCAGCCAAGATCGGGAGCAGTTCTTC. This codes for CASSQDREQFF.